These 9 T cell receptor beta chains were all obtained from the same sample, sequenced in a study of blood T cell repertoires in COVID-19. Data came from immunoSEQ multiplex PCR; TCRdb stores just in-frame clones and leaves some out. Altogether roughly 340,000 clones are present, 80% to 90% being singletons, with the ten largest covering around 1.9%. Sequences were obtained from PBMCs or T cells enriched from blood (not recorded which). These receptors came from a man between 35 and 55 years old in a cohort exposed to, infected with or recovered from COVID-19 (not recorded which).

The chain has TRBV18 and TRBJ2-7; the D gene is possibly TRBD2 (6 bases). The CDR3 has 15 residues. The ends were cut back, 3 bases at V and 2 bases at J, with 14 bases in the middle. CDR1 is KGHSH, CDR2 LQKENI, per germline. CDR3 region: CASSPPSGQAYEQYF. The DNA for the CDR3 is TGTGCCAGCTCACCCCCAAGCGGGCAAGCCTACGAGCAGTACTTC.

The V gene is TRBV3-1 (or the pseudogene TRBV3-2), the J gene TRBJ2-3; 11 nucleotides line up with TRBD2. Looked up from germline, CDR1 is LGHDT and CDR2 is YNNKEL (reference sequence). V lost 2 bases to trimming and J lost 3 bases; unmatched junction nucleotides: 4. The CDR3 consists of 16 residues. CDR3 loop: CASSQLLAGATDTQYF. The CDR3 nucleotides are TGTGCCAGCAGCCAACTACTAGCGGGAGCTACAGATACGCAGTATTTT.

The V gene is TRBV6-2 or TRBV6-3, the J gene TRBJ2-7; 7 positions match TRBD1. Unmatched junction bases numbered 9, after V lost 5 bases and J lost 2 bases. The CDR3 totals 15 residues. CDR1 and CDR2 from the germline V gene are MNHEY and SVGEGT. The CDR3 loop is CASSHYRGSTYEQYF. The CDR3 coding sequence is TGTGCCAGCAGTCACTACAGGGGATCCACCTACGAGCAGTACTTC.

The chain combines TRBV2 with TRBJ2-3, with D hard to call. Germline V gene data show CDR1 as SNHLY and CDR2 as FYNNEI. V lost 4 bases and J 0 bases, leaving 11 bases between the germline ends. CDR3 length equals 15 residues. Written as DNA, the CDR3 is TGTGCCAGCAGTGCTGCCTACCCGAGCACAGATACGCAGTATTTT. Encoded protein: CASSAAYPSTDTQYF. The entire variable domain, with the rest obtained from reference TRBV2 and TRBJ2-3, is as follows: EPEVTQTPSHQVTQMGQEVILRCVPISNHLYFYWYRQILGQKVEFLVSFYNNEISEKSEIFDDQFSVERPDGSNFTLKIRSTKLEDSAMYFCASSAAYPSTDTQYFGPGTRLTVL.

The chain combines TRBV19 with TRBJ1-1; TRBD1 matches at 7 bases. The germline V gene encodes CDR1 LNHDA and CDR2 SQIVND (reference sequence). This CDR3 spans 14 amino acids. V was pared by 6 bases and J by 11 bases, with 15 bases of the junction left unmatched. The CDR3 here is CASRDGTDNSLAFF. In DNA, the CDR3 is TGTGCCAGTAGAGACGGGACAGACAACTCTTTGGCTTTCTTT.

This clone was seen just once. The CDR3 loop is CASSDGVYTEAFF. The CDR3 coding sequence is TGCGCCAGCAGTGACGGGGTTTACACTGAAGCTTTCTTT. This chain connects TRBV10-2 to TRBJ1-1; no definite D call. Germline V gene sequence: CDR1 WSHSY, CDR2 SAAADI. Deletions cut 3 bases from V and 3 bases from J, with 8 bases between. The CDR3 runs to 13 residues.

This clone appeared a single time. The V gene is TRBV27, the J gene TRBJ1-4; 7 nucleotides align to TRBD1. The CDR3 has 15 residues. With 7 bases clipped from V and 7 bases from J, the junction kept 12 bases outside the gene matches. Germline CDR1 is MNHEY and CDR2 is SMNVEV (reference sequence). The CDR3 is CASKPLRGGGEKLFF. The DNA for the CDR3 is TGTGCCAGCAAACCACTTAGAGGGGGCGGTGAAAAACTGTTTTTT.

The rearrangement joins TRBV7-3 to TRBJ2-1; 8 bases are shared with TRBD2. Germline V lookup: CDR1 SGHTA, CDR2 FQGTGA. J was trimmed by 7 bases and V by 3 bases; bases with no gene match: 8. This CDR3 region has 15 residues. CDR3 nucleotide sequence: TGTGCCAGCAGCTTGGCAAGCGGGAGTCAGAATGAGCAGTTCTTC. It specifies CASSLASGSQNEQFF.

This chain uses TRBV19 with TRBJ2-3; TRBD2 matches 9 bases. Per the germline V gene, CDR1 is LNHDA and CDR2 is SQIVND (reference sequence). Trimming at V came to 6 bases and at J to 3 bases, leaving 4 bases not matched to a gene. CDR3 length: 14 residues. CDR3 coding DNA: TGTGCCAGTAGAAGCGGGAGGAGGACAGATACGCAGTATTTT. This sequence encodes CASRSGRRTDTQYF.